This is a list of T cell receptor beta chains from one sample in a study of CD8 T cells in ankylosing spondylitis. TCRdb recomputed calls from the 5' RACE reads with MiXCR, one row per CDR3 protein. The sample carries about 240,000 distinct CDR3 sequences, about 10% recorded once. The sample comprised blood, either unsorted or a sorted T cell fraction (not recorded which). These receptors all come from a male donor with ankylosing spondylitis or in good health (not recorded which). Each CDR3 is given with its conserved first and last residue. The D gene is left open where the match is weak. Where a row states a size, it is once, few, many or the class of an expanded clone; other rows omit it.

d_call	j_call	v_call	clone_size	cdr3_nt	cdr3_aa
NA	TRBJ1-2	TRBV6-4	many	TGTGCCAGCAGTGAGAGTCCGGCCAGAACTATGGGCTACACCTTC	CASSESPARTMGYTF
TRBD2	TRBJ2-7	TRBV20-1	many	TGCAGTGCTTCAGCGGGGGGGTCCTACGAGCAGTACTTC	CSASAGGSYEQYF
TRBD2	TRBJ2-5	TRBV5-1	many	TGCGCCAGCAGCTTGGCTAGCGGTGAAGAGACCCAGTACTTC	CASSLASGEETQYF
NA	TRBJ1-6	TRBV6-5	NA	TGTGCCAGCAGTTACTCGAGAGGGAGGAATTCACCCCTCCACTTT	CASSYSRGRNSPLHF
TRBD1	TRBJ1-6	TRBV6-1	many	TGTGCCAGCAGTATCCGAGGACAGGGGCGAAATTCACCCCTCCACTTT	CASSIRGQGRNSPLHF
TRBD2	TRBJ2-5	TRBV5-1	many	TGCGCCAGCAGCTTGTCAGCGGGAGGAGGGGAGACCCAGTACTTC	CASSLSAGGGETQYF
NA	TRBJ2-1	TRBV10-1	few	TGCGCCAGCAGTGAGTCTGGGGTAGGTGAGCAGTTCTTC	CASSESGVGEQFF
NA	TRBJ2-7	TRBV20-1	many	TGCAGTGCTAAGAACTGGATGTACGAGCAGTACTTC	CSAKNWMYEQYF
NA	TRBJ2-2	TRBV19	NA	TGTGCCAGTAGCGAGACTACGATGACCGGGGAGCTGTTTTTT	CASSETTMTGELFF
NA	TRBJ2-7	TRBV7-8	many	TGTGCCAGCAGCTCGAGCCGCGCGGGACAGCGCATCGACGAGCAGTACTTC	CASSSSRAGQRIDEQYF
TRBD2	TRBJ2-1	TRBV12-3/TRBV12-4	many	TGTGCCAGCAGTCGATGGGGTAAGCCGGGACTACCTGACAATGAGCAGTTCTTC	CASSRWGKPGLPDNEQFF
NA	TRBJ2-1	TRBV20-1	few	TGCAGTGCTAGAAAGGTGGGGCGTGACAATGAGCAGTTCTTC	CSARKVGRDNEQFF
NA	TRBJ2-1	TRBV5-5	NA	TGTGCCAGCAGCTTGGCGGTTGAAATTTCCAGCTCCTACAATGAGCAGTTCTTC	CASSLAVEISSSYNEQFF
TRBD1	TRBJ2-7	TRBV7-2	few	TGTGCCAGCAGCTTAGTCGGGACAGGGAACTCCTACGAGCAGTACTTC	CASSLVGTGNSYEQYF
NA	TRBJ2-3	TRBV5-1	few	TGCGCCAGCAGCCCGGCGGGGGCGCGAGGAGAAGATACGCAGTATTTT	CASSPAGARGEDTQYF
NA	TRBJ2-4	TRBV5-5	NA	TGTGCCAGCAGCTTGGTCGTCTGGGTATATGACATTCAGTACTTC	CASSLVVWVYDIQYF
TRBD2	TRBJ2-3	TRBV20-1	many	TGCAGTGCGGACAACGCGGGGAGGGCCAGCACAGATACGCAGTATTTT	CSADNAGRASTDTQYF
NA	TRBJ1-1	TRBV6-4	many	TGTGCCAGCAGCCCCGCAGGGGACGGCACTGAAGCTTTCTTT	CASSPAGDGTEAFF
TRBD2	TRBJ2-7	TRBV5-6	many	TGTGCCAGCAGCCAGGGACTAGCGGGGGTCTACGAGCAGTACTTC	CASSQGLAGVYEQYF
NA	TRBJ2-5	TRBV5-4	many	TGTGCCAGCAGCGACACGACAGGTCCAGAGACCCAGTACTTC	CASSDTTGPETQYF
NA	TRBJ1-5	TRBV4-1	many	TGCGCCAGCAGCCAAGATGAGGGGAATCAGCCCCAGCATTTT	CASSQDEGNQPQHF
NA	TRBJ1-1	TRBV28	few	TGTGCCAGCACCTTGGACGGGAACACTGAAGCTTTCTTT	CASTLDGNTEAFF
TRBD1	TRBJ1-6	TRBV19	few	TGTGCCGCCGGTCCAGGGGGCGCGTTCAATTCACCCCTCCACTTT	CAAGPGGAFNSPLHF
NA	TRBJ1-6	TRBV2	few	TGTGCCAGCAAAGGGGGGACTGATAATTCACCCCTCCACTTT	CASKGGTDNSPLHF
TRBD2	TRBJ2-7	TRBV18	many	TGTGCCAGCTCACTTAGCGGGACCTCCTACGAGCAGTACTTC	CASSLSGTSYEQYF
NA	TRBJ2-7	TRBV20-1	many	TGCAGTGCTGGGGGCCGGGGCCAGCTCTCCTACGAGCAGTACTTC	CSAGGRGQLSYEQYF
NA	TRBJ1-2	TRBV12-3/TRBV12-4	many	TGTGCCAGCAGTCGCTTCAGGGTAGGCTACACCTTC	CASSRFRVGYTF
NA	TRBJ1-2	TRBV12-3/TRBV12-4	many	TGTGCCAGCAGTTTTTTCGGGCCCAGGGATGGCTACACCTTC	CASSFFGPRDGYTF
NA	TRBJ2-7	TRBV4-2	many	TGTGCCAGCAGCCCGGACGGGTACGAGCAGTACTTC	CASSPDGYEQYF
NA	TRBJ1-1	TRBV20-1	many	TGCAGTGCTAGGGTCCCATCGGGCACTGAAGCTTTCTTT	CSARVPSGTEAFF
NA	TRBJ2-3	TRBV6-4	many	TGTGCCAGCAGTGTCGGGTTCGGCACAGATACGCAGTATTTT	CASSVGFGTDTQYF
TRBD2	TRBJ2-1	TRBV5-1	many	TGCGCCAGCAGCTTAAAAACTAGCGGGAGGGCCGGGAATGAGCAGTTCTTC	CASSLKTSGRAGNEQFF
NA	TRBJ2-7	TRBV29-1	few	TGCAGCGTTGAAGAGACAGGCCCCTACGAGCAGTACTTC	CSVEETGPYEQYF
NA	TRBJ1-1	TRBV20-1	NA	TGCAGTGCTAGGGGGCTTGGCACTGAAGCTTTCTTT	CSARGLGTEAFF
NA	TRBJ2-3	TRBV18	many	TGTGCCAGCTCACCATTAGCCTCTTTCACAGATACGCAGTATTTT	CASSPLASFTDTQYF
NA	TRBJ2-7	TRBV9	NA	TGTGCCAGCAGCGTAGGAGGGGTTAACTACGAGCAGTACTTC	CASSVGGVNYEQYF
TRBD1	TRBJ1-1	TRBV5-1	many	TGCGCCAGCAGCTTGGATGGACAGGGGTCGACTGAAGCTTTCTTT	CASSLDGQGSTEAFF
NA	TRBJ2-2	TRBV5-1	many	TGCGCCAGCAGCCCGGACTTAGCATCGAACGGGGAGCTGTTTTTT	CASSPDLASNGELFF
NA	TRBJ1-2	TRBV5-5	many	TGTGCCAGCAGCATCGGGGGCTTCGGCTACACCTTC	CASSIGGFGYTF
NA	TRBJ1-1	TRBV5-5	few	TGTGCCAGCAGCTTGGAAAGGGCGGTGAACACTGAAGCTTTCTTT	CASSLERAVNTEAFF
NA	TRBJ1-1	TRBV20-1	many	TGCAGTGCCCAACGAGGGGGGAACACTGAAGCTTTCTTT	CSAQRGGNTEAFF
NA	TRBJ2-3	TRBV29-1	NA	TGCAGCACGTATGGCACAGATACGCAGTATTTT	CSTYGTDTQYF
NA	TRBJ2-1	TRBV12-3/TRBV12-4	many	TGTGCCAGCAGCCCGACTAGTCGTTATGAGCAGTTCTTC	CASSPTSRYEQFF
NA	TRBJ1-2	TRBV10-3	NA	TGTGCCATCAGTGGTCAAGAGTTCGGGGGCTACACCTTC	CAISGQEFGGYTF
NA	TRBJ1-2	TRBV12-3/TRBV12-4	many	TGTGCCAGCAGTGGAGGGGGGGGCTATGGCTACACCTTC	CASSGGGGYGYTF
NA	TRBJ2-7	TRBV6-1	few	TGTGCCAGCAGTGAAGGGACGGCCGACTCCTACGAGCAGTACTTC	CASSEGTADSYEQYF
TRBD1	TRBJ2-7	TRBV10-3	NA	TGTGCCATCAGTGAAGGAGGACAGGGGACATACGAGCAGTACTTC	CAISEGGQGTYEQYF
NA	TRBJ2-2	TRBV7-8	NA	TGTGCCAGCAGCCCTGACAGGATCGCGAACACCGGGGAGCTGTTTTTT	CASSPDRIANTGELFF